This section outlines one T cell receptor beta chain sequence together with its context. These data are taken from a study of shared clonotypes between healthy human individuals. Data came from immunoSEQ multiplex PCR; TCRdb stores just in-frame clones and leaves some out. The data contain about 960,000 clones, over 75% of them singletons. The V and J ends lost 9 bases and 0 bases respectively, with 9 bases between them. This CDR3 is 13 amino acids long. CDR1 is MNHEY and CDR2 is SVGAGI in the germline V gene. The sequenced sample consisted of memory CD4+ T cells sorted from blood. Sample subset: CD45RA-negative fraction. This clonotype was obtained from a man between 18 and 29 years old in good health. The gene calls are TRBV6-5 and TRBJ1-3, with D uncertain. The CDR3 DNA reads as TGTGCCAGTGGGGTTTACTCTGGAAACACCATATATTTT. Encoded protein: CASGVYSGNTIYF.